The sequence of this T cell receptor beta chain was determined in a study of T-cell reconstitution after alpha-beta-depleted transplantation in children. General study results and limits: Newly produced T cells mostly provided counts and TCRbeta diversity after one year, as hyperexpanded clones declined. Expanded graft clones, several hundred of them, were reportedly the source of alpha-beta T cells about two months after transplant. Where some patients showed high TCRbeta diversity at day 60, it came from recipient T cells and thymic progenitors that had survived.

TCRbeta library construction was performed incorporating unique molecular identifiers. TCRdb redid the calling of the PCR reads with MiXCR, one entry per CDR3 protein. The profile shows roughly 570,000 distinct CDR3 sequences, 25% to 30% of them singletons. In the case of this clonotype: Its specificity is unknown.

The V end was cut by 4 bases, the J end by 2 bases, with 31 bases between. This CDR3 region has 20 residues. Germline-derived CDR1 and CDR2 are SGHRS and YFSETQ. Here the sequenced sample was PBMCs, taken before TCRalphabeta/CD19-depleted stem cell transplant. The receptor's source is a boy in the first two years of life with Wiskott-Aldrich syndrome, due to receive a stem cell transplant. The chain combines TRBV5-1 with TRBJ2-7; possibly TRBD2 for D (6 bases). CDR3 nucleotides: TGCGCCAGCAGCGCGAACCCGGGACTGCTGCTGTTTGGGCTGACCTACGAGCAGTACTTC. Protein sequence: CASSANPGLLLFGLTYEQYF.